This T cell receptor beta chain was captured in a study of blood T cells in healthy people across ages (dated by TCRdb to between 2014 and 2017). About the full investigation: Template switching captured roughly one uniquely barcoded TCR beta cDNA molecule per two T cells in model experiments. The study measured age-related changes in TCR beta repertoire diversity using deep sequencing normalized with unique cDNA molecular identifiers. The donors were split into four age groups: young (average 16 years), middle-aged (39), aged (over 55) and long-lived (approximately 89). To avoid experimental bias, donors of different ages were randomly spread across the sequencing lanes. For two donors (one aged 18 to 29 and one aged 80 or older), the study analyzed two additional independent replicas of 1 million unique cDNA reads from the same blood draw. Here is what the overall study found, with its caveats: Observed TCR beta diversity per million T cells fell roughly linearly with age, and a significant reduction was already apparent by age around 40. Observed TCR beta diversity correlated strongly with the percentage of naive T cells measured by flow cytometry. Estimates of total diversity based on one million sequenced T cells were considered lower bounds and underestimates. Compared with the aged group, the long-lived group had more naive CD4+ T cells, fewer expanded clones and increased TCR diversity, suggesting age selection. Because the CMV infection status of the donors was unknown, age-related changes in expanded clonotypes may potentially have been confounded. Because profiling used bulk unsorted PBMCs, naive and antigen-experienced compartments could not be compared conclusively.

Points on this clonotype: Its antigen remains unidentified. Since a much larger clone is just one base distant, this may be a read error.

Libraries were constructed by 5' RACE. The instrument was an Illumina HiSeq 2500. A second PCR of about 7 to 12 cycles was run with a J-beta primer mix and a sample-barcoded 5' primer. A template-switch 5' adaptor carrying 12 random nucleotides introduced a unique molecular identifier onto each TCR beta cDNA molecule. Each sample yielded at least 3 million CDR3-containing paired-end reads. First-strand cDNA synthesis was performed from all RNA using the Mint cDNA synthesis kit, with priming by a TRBC-specific oligonucleotide. After uracil-DNA glycosylase treatment, a first 18-cycle PCR used universal primers M1SS and BC2_uni_R on all cDNA. The authors' analysis ran thus. For normalization, 1 million high-quality reads were randomly selected from each sample, with every read carrying a distinct molecular identifier. Reads with shared molecular identifiers were discarded instead of being binned into consensus sequences. MiTCR, with a Q25 quality threshold and the strictest error-elimination algorithm, was used for CDR3 identification, clonotype clustering and error correction. A nonparametric unseen species model with Euler transformation was used to estimate a lower bound on total TCR beta diversity. The public reads were reanalyzed by TCRdb: fastp trimming at Q25, MiXCR alignment, in-frame beta chains only. Identical CDR3 protein sequences are pooled into one entry, listed with their most common genes and DNA. None of the V and J calls come from the authors' own analysis; TCRdb made them. Counted in this sample were more than 800,000 distinct CDR3 sequences; 29% of them appeared once. The biggest ten clones account for approximately 15% of the sample.

Its CDR3 holds 12 amino acids, cysteine through phenylalanine. The only DNA kept is the CDR3, 36 bases in frame from the first base. V lost 2 bases and J lost 1 base; the stretch between them is 2 bases long. For CDR1 and CDR2, the germline V gene (reference sequence) lists LGHDT and YNNKEL. Donors were a few dozen systemically healthy Caucasian individuals from Russia aged roughly 6 to 100 years. Around 9.9 milliliters of peripheral blood were collected from each donor into EDTA-treated Vacutainer tubes. PBMCs were isolated by Ficoll-Paque density-gradient centrifugation, with at least 6.5 million obtained per sample. Total RNA was extracted from PBMCs with Trizol reagent, with at least 5 micrograms obtained per sample. The percentages of naive CD45RAhigh/CD27high T cells were determined by flow cytometry on a PBMC aliquot from every donor.

Sequencing input: blood. This chain joins TRBV3-1 to TRBJ1-1; confidence is insufficient to name the D gene. The clonotype comes from a woman older than 75 in good health. The CDR3 region: CASSQSNTEAFF. The nucleotides are TGTGCCAGCAGCCAATCGAACACTGAAGCTTTCTTT.